The T cell receptor beta chain described here comes from a study of radiotherapy plus CTLA-4 blockade in lung cancer. Study as a whole: Of the patients, about 20% showed objective responses and about 30% attained disease control. The study, taken as a whole, reports: Early clonal dynamics of blood T cells, together with interferon-beta, were reported as the best response predictor. An expansion of tumor-derived TCR clones occurred in blood after radiotherapy plus ipilimumab.

Using immunoSEQ multiplex PCR, the repertoire was profiled, and TCRdb retains in-frame clones only, with some absent. This table has about 45,000 clones, 50% to 70% appearing once. The CDR3 length is 14 residues. The germline CDR1 and CDR2 sequences are MGHRA and YSYEKL. V was clipped by 4 bases and J by 3 bases, with 10 bases between them. This clone was detected a few times. The antigen is undetermined. This TCR derives from a human donor with non-small cell lung cancer who had a partial response to radiotherapy plus ipilimumab. The chain has TRBV4-1 and TRBJ1-3; a weak D match, TRBD1 (6 bases). The sequencing here drew on peripheral blood, taken from a patient treated with radiotherapy plus ipilimumab. The CDR3: CASSPKDSGNTIYF. DNA of the CDR3: TGCGCCAGCAGCCCCAAGGACAGTGGAAACACCATATATTTT.